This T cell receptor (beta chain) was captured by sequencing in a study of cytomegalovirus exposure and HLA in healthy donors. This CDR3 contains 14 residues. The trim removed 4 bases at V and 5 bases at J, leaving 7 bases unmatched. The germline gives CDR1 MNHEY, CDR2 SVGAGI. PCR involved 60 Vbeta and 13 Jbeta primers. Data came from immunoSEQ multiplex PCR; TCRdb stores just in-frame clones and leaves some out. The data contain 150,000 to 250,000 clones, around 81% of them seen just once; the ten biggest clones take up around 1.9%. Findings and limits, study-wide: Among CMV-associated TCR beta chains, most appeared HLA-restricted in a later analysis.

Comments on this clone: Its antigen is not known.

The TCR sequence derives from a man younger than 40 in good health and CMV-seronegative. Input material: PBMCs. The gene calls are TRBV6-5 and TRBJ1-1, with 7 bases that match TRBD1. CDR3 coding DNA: TGTGCCAGCAGTTCGTACAGGGGTGGGACTGAAGCTTTCTTT. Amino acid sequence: CASSSYRGGTEAFF.